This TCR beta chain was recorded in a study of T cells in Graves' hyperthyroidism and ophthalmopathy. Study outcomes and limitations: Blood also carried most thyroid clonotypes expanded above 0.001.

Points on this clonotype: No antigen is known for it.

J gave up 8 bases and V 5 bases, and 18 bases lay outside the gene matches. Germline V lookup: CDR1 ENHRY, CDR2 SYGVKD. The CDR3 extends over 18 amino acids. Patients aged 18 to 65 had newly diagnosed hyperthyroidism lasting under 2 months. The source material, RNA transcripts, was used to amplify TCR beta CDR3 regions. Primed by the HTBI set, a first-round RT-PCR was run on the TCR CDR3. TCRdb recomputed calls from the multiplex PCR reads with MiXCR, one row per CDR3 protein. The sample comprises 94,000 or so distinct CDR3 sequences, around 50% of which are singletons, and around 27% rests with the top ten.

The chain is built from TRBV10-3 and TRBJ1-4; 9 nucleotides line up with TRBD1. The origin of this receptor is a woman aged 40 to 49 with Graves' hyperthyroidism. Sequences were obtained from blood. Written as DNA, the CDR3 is TGTGCCATCAGTCCTGGCGGGGACAGGGACACCACTGGGGAAAAACTGTTTTTT. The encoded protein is CAISPGGDRDTTGEKLFF.